The rows below give T cell receptor beta chains drawn from one sample of a study of OX40 agonist ivuxolimab in advanced cancers. Assay: immunoSEQ multiplex PCR; the TCRdb copy retains only in-frame clones and omits some. The sample gives tens of thousands of clones, more than 70% of which show up once; 0.85% to 1% is in the top ten. The sequenced sample was CD4+ or CD8+ T cells sorted from blood, obtained in a trial of the OX40 agonist ivuxolimab. The receptor set was obtained from an adult with an advanced solid tumor such as melanoma, head and neck, liver or kidney cancer. Each CDR3 is given with its conserved first and last residue. D genes are given only for firm matches. Clone size, where shown, is once, few, many, or a class for clones that have expanded.

J gene: TRBJ2-7
clone size: NA
D gene: TRBD1
V gene: TRBV9
CDR3 protein: CASSADVGTGDHEQYF
CDR3 DNA: TGTGCCAGCAGCGCAGATGTAGGGACAGGGGACCACGAGCAGTACTTC

J gene: TRBJ1-4
clone size: NA
D gene: NA
V gene: TRBV4-1
CDR3 protein: CASSQDPPGSRNEKLFF
CDR3 DNA: TGCGCCAGCAGCCAAGATCCGCCGGGCAGTAGGAATGAAAAACTGTTTTTT

J gene: TRBJ2-3
clone size: NA
D gene: TRBD1
V gene: TRBV19
CDR3 protein: CASSRGTGGPTDTQYF
CDR3 DNA: TGTGCCAGTAGTAGGGGGACAGGGGGCCCCACAGATACGCAGTATTTT

J gene: TRBJ2-1
clone size: NA
D gene: NA
V gene: TRBV4-1
CDR3 protein: CASSQEIGISYNEQFF
CDR3 DNA: TGCGCCAGCAGCCAAGAGATTGGGATCTCCTACAATGAGCAGTTCTTC

J gene: TRBJ2-5
clone size: NA
D gene: NA
V gene: TRBV19
CDR3 protein: CASSIGQGSETQYF
CDR3 DNA: TGTGCCAGTAGTATAGGCCAGGGGTCGGAGACCCAGTACTTC

J gene: TRBJ1-4
clone size: NA
D gene: NA
V gene: TRBV14
CDR3 protein: CASSQDWQGRGKLFF
CDR3 DNA: TGTGCCAGCAGCCAAGACTGGCAGGGAAGGGGAAAACTGTTTTTT

J gene: TRBJ2-5
clone size: NA
D gene: NA
V gene: TRBV20-1
CDR3 protein: CSARARETQYF
CDR3 DNA: TGCAGTGCTAGAGCCCGGGAGACCCAGTACTTC

J gene: TRBJ2-1
clone size: NA
D gene: NA
V gene: TRBV5-1
CDR3 protein: CASSSFSTPGRADNEQFF
CDR3 DNA: TGCGCCAGCAGCTCATTCTCTACACCGGGACGGGCTGACAATGAGCAGTTCTTC

J gene: TRBJ2-1
clone size: NA
D gene: NA
V gene: TRBV6-1
CDR3 protein: CASRGSGSSYNEQFF
CDR3 DNA: TGTGCCAGCAGGGGGTCAGGGAGCTCCTACAATGAGCAGTTCTTC

J gene: TRBJ1-2
clone size: NA
D gene: NA
V gene: TRBV6-5
CDR3 protein: CASRRDGNYGYTF
CDR3 DNA: TGTGCCAGCAGAAGGGACGGGAACTATGGCTACACCTTC

J gene: TRBJ1-3
clone size: NA
D gene: NA
V gene: TRBV6-1
CDR3 protein: CASTMVRGNTIYF
CDR3 DNA: TGTGCCAGCACGATGGTGAGGGGAAACACCATATATTTT

J gene: TRBJ1-2
clone size: NA
D gene: TRBD1
V gene: TRBV28
CDR3 protein: CASTLGDRVSGGYTF
CDR3 DNA: TGTGCCAGCACCTTAGGGGACAGGGTAAGTGGGGGCTACACCTTC

J gene: TRBJ2-3
clone size: NA
D gene: NA
V gene: TRBV6-6
CDR3 protein: CASSSGGPSTDTQYF
CDR3 DNA: TGTGCCAGCAGTTCCGGGGGTCCTAGCACAGATACGCAGTATTTT

J gene: TRBJ2-1
clone size: NA
D gene: NA
V gene: TRBV28
CDR3 protein: CASSSHRIPKDEQFF
CDR3 DNA: TGTGCCAGCAGTTCACACAGGATACCCAAAGATGAGCAGTTCTTC

J gene: TRBJ1-6
clone size: few
D gene: NA
V gene: TRBV5-1
CDR3 protein: CASSLAMDSGLTGSPLHF
CDR3 DNA: TGCGCCAGCAGCTTGGCCATGGACAGCGGGTTAACCGGATCACCCCTCCACTTT

J gene: TRBJ2-5
clone size: NA
D gene: NA
V gene: TRBV18
CDR3 protein: CASSPGLTEETQYF
CDR3 DNA: TGTGCCAGCTCACCAGGTCTGACAGAAGAGACCCAGTACTTC

J gene: TRBJ1-2
clone size: NA
D gene: NA
V gene: TRBV7-3
CDR3 protein: CASSFGGNYGYTF
CDR3 DNA: TGTGCCAGCAGCTTTGGGGGTAACTATGGCTACACCTTC

J gene: TRBJ2-5
clone size: NA
D gene: TRBD1
V gene: TRBV18
CDR3 protein: CASSPRQGNVETQYF
CDR3 DNA: TGTGCCAGCTCACCGAGACAGGGGAACGTAGAGACCCAGTACTTC

J gene: TRBJ2-1
clone size: NA
D gene: NA
V gene: TRBV11-2
CDR3 protein: CASSLEVQSYNEQFF
CDR3 DNA: TGTGCCAGCAGCTTAGAAGTCCAATCCTACAATGAGCAGTTCTTC

J gene: TRBJ1-1
clone size: NA
D gene: NA
V gene: TRBV2
CDR3 protein: CASPSRDTEAFF
CDR3 DNA: TGTGCCAGCCCGAGCCGGGACACTGAAGCTTTCTTT

J gene: TRBJ1-4
clone size: NA
D gene: NA
V gene: TRBV14
CDR3 protein: CASSQLGHNNEKLFF
CDR3 DNA: TGTGCCAGCAGCCAACTCGGGCACAATAATGAAAAACTGTTTTTT

J gene: TRBJ2-2
clone size: NA
D gene: TRBD2
V gene: TRBV11-2
CDR3 protein: CASSLTSGGGLFF
CDR3 DNA: TGTGCCAGCAGCTTAACCAGCGGGGGGGGGCTGTTTTTT

J gene: TRBJ2-3
clone size: NA
D gene: NA
V gene: TRBV21-1
CDR3 protein: CASSKVRGGGCTDTQYF
CDR3 DNA: TGTGCCAGCAGCAAAGTCCGGGGCGGAGGGTGCACAGATACGCAGTATTTT

J gene: TRBJ2-2
clone size: NA
D gene: NA
V gene: TRBV9
CDR3 protein: CASSGPLNTGELFF
CDR3 DNA: TGTGCCAGTTCGGGGCCATTGAACACCGGGGAGCTGTTTTTT

J gene: TRBJ2-3
clone size: NA
D gene: NA
V gene: TRBV5-1
CDR3 protein: CASTPETGVSTDTQYF
CDR3 DNA: TGCGCCAGTACCCCAGAGACGGGCGTAAGCACAGATACGCAGTATTTT

J gene: TRBJ2-3
clone size: NA
D gene: NA
V gene: TRBV13
CDR3 protein: CASSLVRLDTQYF
CDR3 DNA: TGTGCCAGCAGCTTAGTGCGGCTAGATACGCAGTATTTT

J gene: TRBJ1-4
clone size: NA
D gene: NA
V gene: TRBV5-1
CDR3 protein: CASSRNRVSLNEKLFF
CDR3 DNA: TGCGCCAGCAGCCGTAACAGGGTTTCTCTTAATGAAAAACTGTTTTTT

J gene: TRBJ2-7
clone size: NA
D gene: NA
V gene: TRBV29-1
CDR3 protein: CSVVQVGEQYF
CDR3 DNA: TGCAGCGTTGTTCAGGTGGGCGAGCAGTACTTC

J gene: TRBJ1-5
clone size: NA
D gene: NA
V gene: TRBV7-2
CDR3 protein: CASSLSSQINQPQHF
CDR3 DNA: TGTGCCAGCAGCTTAAGCTCCCAGATCAATCAGCCCCAGCATTTT

J gene: TRBJ2-3
clone size: NA
D gene: NA
V gene: TRBV6-5
CDR3 protein: CASSLRQITDTQYF
CDR3 DNA: TGTGCCAGCAGTTTGAGACAGATCACAGATACGCAGTATTTT

J gene: TRBJ1-5
clone size: NA
D gene: TRBD1
V gene: TRBV5-1
CDR3 protein: CASSLGTGGRNQPQHF
CDR3 DNA: TGCGCCAGCAGCTTGGGGACAGGGGGCCGTAATCAGCCCCAGCATTTT

J gene: TRBJ1-4
clone size: NA
D gene: NA
V gene: TRBV4-1
CDR3 protein: CASSQRTAKNEKLFF
CDR3 DNA: TGCGCCAGCAGCCAACGGACAGCCAAAAATGAAAAACTGTTTTTT

J gene: TRBJ1-2
clone size: NA
D gene: NA
V gene: TRBV5-4
CDR3 protein: CASSLGSQGSYGYTF
CDR3 DNA: TGTGCCAGCAGCTTAGGAAGCCAGGGGAGCTATGGCTACACCTTC

J gene: TRBJ2-7
clone size: once
D gene: TRBD1
V gene: TRBV6-5
CDR3 protein: CASRNRGVNYEQYF
CDR3 DNA: TGTGCCAGCAGGAACAGGGGGGTTAACTACGAGCAGTACTTC

J gene: TRBJ2-7
clone size: NA
D gene: TRBD1
V gene: TRBV18
CDR3 protein: CASSLTDRVGEQYF
CDR3 DNA: TGTGCCAGCTCACTAACGGACAGGGTAGGCGAGCAGTACTTC

J gene: TRBJ2-1
clone size: once
D gene: TRBD1
V gene: TRBV5-4
CDR3 protein: CASANRGQGNNEQFF
CDR3 DNA: TGTGCCAGCGCAAACCGGGGACAGGGTAACAATGAGCAGTTCTTC

J gene: TRBJ2-3
clone size: NA
D gene: NA
V gene: TRBV6-1
CDR3 protein: CASSDWTVTDTQYF
CDR3 DNA: TGTGCCAGCAGTGACTGGACGGTCACAGATACGCAGTATTTT

J gene: TRBJ1-2
clone size: NA
D gene: TRBD1
V gene: TRBV19
CDR3 protein: CASSLAGDRAARYYGYTF
CDR3 DNA: TGTGCCAGTAGCCTGGCTGGGGACAGGGCCGCCCGATACTATGGCTACACCTTC

J gene: TRBJ2-7
clone size: NA
D gene: TRBD1
V gene: TRBV5-5
CDR3 protein: CASTPGTGVSYEQYF
CDR3 DNA: TGTGCCAGCACCCCGGGGACAGGGGTATCCTACGAGCAGTACTTC

J gene: TRBJ2-7
clone size: NA
D gene: NA
V gene: TRBV14
CDR3 protein: CASSLQQGRSYEQYF
CDR3 DNA: TGTGCCAGCAGCCTGCAGCAGGGTCGATCCTACGAGCAGTACTTC

J gene: TRBJ1-2
clone size: NA
D gene: NA
V gene: TRBV11-2
CDR3 protein: CASSQGTTYGYTF
CDR3 DNA: TGTGCCAGCAGCCAGGGTACAACCTATGGCTACACCTTC

J gene: TRBJ1-5
clone size: NA
D gene: NA
V gene: TRBV18
CDR3 protein: CASSGGPNQPQHF
CDR3 DNA: TGTGCCAGCTCCGGGGGGCCCAATCAGCCCCAGCATTTT